The next 10 T cell receptor beta chains were all read from a single sample in a study of T cell responses to AZD1222 COVID-19 vaccine. Profiled with immunoSEQ multiplex PCR; TCRdb holds only in-frame clones, not every one. This sample has some 150,000 clones, with about 92% found just once. The input for sequencing was peripheral blood, taken 28 days after the second AZD1222 dose. The receptors derive from an adult who received the AZD1222 COVID-19 vaccine.

The chain uses TRBV6-2 or TRBV6-3 and TRBJ2-1; D is unclear. This CDR3 region has 15 residues. In germline, CDR1 is MNHEY, CDR2 SVGEGT. The ends were cut back, 2 bases at V and 4 bases at J, with 12 bases in the middle. For the CDR3, the DNA is TGTGCCAGCAGTTACCGCGGCCCCTCGTACAATGAGCAGTTCTTC. Translated: CASSYRGPSYNEQFF.

The gene calls are TRBV12-5 and TRBJ2-5; 7 bases fit TRBD2. After removal of 1 base from V and 5 bases from J, the junction contained 10 bases not matched to a gene. Germline CDR1 is LGHNT and CDR2 is FRNRAP. The CDR3 contains 16 residues. The CDR3 spells CASGLGGSTASETQYF. CDR3 DNA sequence: TGTGCTAGTGGTTTGGGCGGGAGTACGGCGTCGGAGACCCAGTACTTC. Variable domain in full (rest from reference TRBV12-5 and TRBJ2-5): DARVTQTPRHKVTEMGQEVTMRCQPILGHNTVFWYRQTMMQGLELLAYFRNRAPLDDSGMPKDRFSAEMPDATLATLKIQPSEPRDSAVYFCASGLGGSTASETQYFGPGTRLLVL.

The J gene is TRBJ1-6, the V gene TRBV4-2, with 9 bases aligning to TRBD1. J lost 0 bases, V lost 5 bases, and 2 bases had no gene match. Germline lookup yields CDR1 LGHNA and CDR2 YNFKEQ. This CDR3 contains 16 residues. CDR3 nucleotide sequence: TGTGCCAGCAGCGACAGGGGGAGCTCCTATAATTCACCCCTCCACTTT. The encoded protein is CASSDRGSSYNSPLHF.

V is TRBV4-2 and J is TRBJ1-4; no clear D gene. CDR1 and CDR2 from the germline V gene are LGHNA and YNFKEQ. This CDR3 region has 16 residues. The V end was cut by 0 bases, the J end by 15 bases, with 23 bases between. CDR3 DNA sequence: TGTGCCAGCAGCCAAGATAAGGAAGGGTCCTTATCGAAATTGTTTTTT. Encoded protein: CASSQDKEGSLSKLFF.

J is TRBJ2-3 and V is TRBV6-5; TRBD1 matches 11 bases. V was pared by 5 bases and J by 8 bases, with 6 bases of the junction left unmatched. This CDR3 comprises 14 residues. From germline, CDR1 is MNHEY and CDR2 SVGAGI. CDR3 residues: CASSPDRGLRTQYF. CDR3 in DNA: TGTGCCAGCAGTCCGGACAGGGGGCTTCGTACGCAGTATTTT.

The rearrangement links TRBV6-2 or TRBV6-3 to TRBJ2-3; D is perhaps TRBD1 or TRBD2 (5 bases each). The CDR3 has 18 residues. V lost 0 bases to trimming and J lost 2 bases, with 18 bases between them. Germline V lookup: CDR1 MNHEY, CDR2 SVGEGT. The CDR3 DNA reads as TGTGCCAGCAGTTACTCCCCTATAGTAGCGACAGCCACAGATACGCAGTATTTT. It codes for CASSYSPIVATATDTQYF.

The V gene is TRBV12-5, the J gene TRBJ1-2, with a possible D match to TRBD1 (6 bases). The CDR3 has 15 amino acids. Trimming shortened V by 6 bases and J by 2 bases, and 16 bases separated the two germline ends. From germline, CDR1 is LGHNT and CDR2 FRNRAP. This CDR3 reads CASGRPLQGNYGYTF. In DNA form, the CDR3 reads TGTGCTAGTGGCCGCCCCCTCCAGGGGAACTATGGCTACACCTTC.

The chain recombines TRBV6-7 with TRBJ1-1; the D gene is possibly TRBD1 (5 bases). TRBV6-7 is an open reading frame, and its role is uncertain. Deletions cut 8 bases from V and 5 bases from J, with 21 bases between. The CDR3 runs 15 residues. The CDR3, as DNA: TGTGCCAGCCCATCACTCGCGAGGGGATGGACTGAAGCTTTCTTT. Protein product: CASPSLARGWTEAFF.

This clone occurred a few times. CDR3 region: CASSIYTRNTEAFF. The CDR3 DNA sequence: TGTGCCAGCAGTATCTATACGAGGAACACTGAAGCTTTCTTT. The chain combines TRBV2 with TRBJ1-1; D gene ambiguous. CDR3 size: 14 residues. V shed 5 bases and J shed 1 base, with 11 bases lying between them. Germline CDR1 reads SNHLY; CDR2 reads FYNNEI.

This clone was observed a handful of times. The CDR3 protein is CASSSSPRSSNEQFF. For the CDR3, the DNA is TGTGCCAGCAGCTCTAGCCCACGTTCATCCAATGAGCAGTTCTTC. The chain joins TRBV28 to TRBJ2-1; possible D gene TRBD2, 5 bases. CDR3 size: 15 residues. CDR1 MDHEN and CDR2 SYDVKM come from the germline V gene. V was shortened by 6 bases and J by 6 bases, with 18 bases between the two germline ends.